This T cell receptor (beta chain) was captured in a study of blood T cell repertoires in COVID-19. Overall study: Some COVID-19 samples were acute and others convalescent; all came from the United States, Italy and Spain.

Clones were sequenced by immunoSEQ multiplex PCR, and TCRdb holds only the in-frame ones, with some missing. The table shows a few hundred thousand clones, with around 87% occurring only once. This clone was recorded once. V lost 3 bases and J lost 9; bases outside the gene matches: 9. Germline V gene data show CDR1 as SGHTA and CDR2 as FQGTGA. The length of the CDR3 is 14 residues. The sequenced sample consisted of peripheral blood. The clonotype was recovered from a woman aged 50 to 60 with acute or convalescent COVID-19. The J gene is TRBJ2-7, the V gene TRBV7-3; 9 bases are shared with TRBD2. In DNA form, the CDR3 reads TGTGCCAGCAGCTTGGGTAGCGGGAGTGGTGGGCAGTACTTC. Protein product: CASSLGSGSGGQYF.